The 14 T cell receptor beta chains given below trace back to one sample, sequenced in a study of technical replicates of blood from several donors. Clones were read by immunoSEQ multiplex PCR, and TCRdb kept only the in-frame ones, dropping some. The sample holds 75,000 to 95,000 clones, approximately 94% seen once. Material for sequencing was T cells isolated from PBMCs. All receptors derive from a human donor in good health.

This chain uses TRBV30 with TRBJ1-4, with D possibly TRBD1 on 6 matching bases. The germline V gene encodes CDR1 GTSNPN and CDR2 SVGIG (reference sequence). Trimming left V 8 bases short and J 3 bases short, with 16 bases between. The CDR3 totals 14 residues. The DNA for the CDR3 is TGTGCCGTAAGATCGACAGGCCCTAATGAAAAACTGTTTTTT. It encodes CAVRSTGPNEKLFF.

The chain has TRBV19 and TRBJ2-7; D unclear. V lost 0 bases, J lost 2 bases, and 11 bases lay in between. The germline V gene encodes CDR1 LNHDA and CDR2 SQIVND (reference sequence). The CDR3 is made up of 15 amino acids. The CDR3 DNA reads TGTGCCAGTAGTATAGAGACAACTCCGACCTACGAGCAGTACTTC. Amino acids: CASSIETTPTYEQYF.

The gene calls are TRBV28 and TRBJ1-5; D ambiguous. V lost 2 bases, J lost 6 bases, and 20 bases lay in between. CDR1 and CDR2 (germline): MDHEN, SYDVKM. The CDR3 is 17 residues long. The CDR3 region is CASSLPEGWMRSQPQHF. The CDR3 DNA follows: TGTGCCAGCAGTTTACCGGAGGGTTGGATGAGAAGTCAGCCCCAGCATTTT. Using reference TRBV28 and TRBJ1-5 for the parts outside the CDR3, the full variable domain is DVKVTQSSRYLVKRTGEKVFLECVQDMDHENMFWYRQDPGLGLRLIYFSYDVKMKEKGDIPEGYSVSREKKERFSLILESASTNQTSMYLCASSLPEGWMRSQPQHFGDGTRLSIL.

The chain couples TRBV2 to TRBJ2-1; the match to TRBD1 covers 10 bases. This CDR3 spans 16 amino acids. With 0 bases clipped from V and 2 bases from J, the junction kept 1 base outside the gene matches. Germline V gene lookup returns CDR1 SNHLY and CDR2 FYNNEI. CDR3 nucleotide sequence: TGTGCCAGCAGTGAAGCTGGGACAGGGGCCTACAATGAGCAGTTCTTC. Translated: CASSEAGTGAYNEQFF.

The chain links TRBV5-1 to TRBJ2-2; 11 positions match TRBD2. The trim removed 0 bases at V and 1 base at J, leaving 2 bases unmatched. CDR3 size: 17 residues. CDR1 and CDR2 (germline): SGHRS, YFSETQ. The CDR3 sequence is CASSLELAGGNTGELFF. In DNA form, the CDR3 reads TGCGCCAGCAGCTTGGAGCTAGCGGGAGGGAACACCGGGGAGCTGTTTTTT.

The CDR3 loop is CASSVGAGYEQYF. Written as DNA, the CDR3 is TGTGCCAGCAGCGTGGGGGCGGGCTACGAGCAGTACTTC. V gene TRBV9 combines with J gene TRBJ2-7, with D perhaps TRBD1 (6 bases). Trimming left V 2 bases short and J 3 bases short, with 9 bases between. The germline V gene has CDR1 SGDLS and CDR2 YYNGEE. The CDR3 covers 13 residues.

The J gene is TRBJ1-2, the V gene TRBV9, with 9 bases lining up with TRBD1. From germline, CDR1 is SGDLS and CDR2 YYNGEE. The V and J ends lost 4 bases and 8 bases, in that order; junction bases with no gene match: 12. The CDR3 is 15 amino acids. CDR3 protein: CASSSKGQGTEGYTF. The CDR3 region has the DNA TGTGCCAGCAGCTCCAAGGGACAGGGCACAGAGGGCTACACCTTC.

V and J are TRBV5-1 and TRBJ1-1, with D possibly TRBD1 on 6 matching bases. CDR3 size: 13 residues. CDR1 and CDR2 from the germline V gene are SGHRS and YFSETQ. Trimming removed 3 bases from V and 5 bases from J, with 11 bases in between. The CDR3: CASSWNRDTEAFF. In DNA form, the CDR3 reads TGCGCCAGCAGCTGGAACAGGGATACTGAAGCTTTCTTT.

This rearrangement joins TRBV9 to TRBJ2-7; 12 nucleotides agree with TRBD2. CDR3 length: 14 amino acids. V lost 3 bases, J lost 8 bases, and 6 bases stayed unmatched. Germline CDR1 is SGDLS and CDR2 is YYNGEE. Written as DNA, the CDR3 is TGTGCCAGCAGCGAGGGACTAGCGGGCCTTCAGCAGTACTTC. It encodes CASSEGLAGLQQYF.

The chain carries TRBV27 and TRBJ1-1, with 8 positions matching TRBD1. After removal of 8 bases from V and 4 bases from J, the junction contained 9 bases not matched to a gene. There are 14 residues in the CDR3. Germline V lookup: CDR1 MNHEY, CDR2 SMNVEV (reference sequence). Written as DNA, the CDR3 is TGTGCCAGCTCTACCGACAGGGGCGGCACTGAAGCTTTCTTT. Amino acid sequence: CASSTDRGGTEAFF.

The rearrangement uses TRBV4-2 and TRBJ1-1, with D unresolved. CDR1 and CDR2 from the germline V gene are LGHNA and YNFKEQ. The CDR3 totals 13 residues. The V end lost 2 bases, the J end lost 8 bases, and 12 bases lay between the germline ends. CDR3 residues: CASSQSELPEAFF. Here the CDR3 DNA reads TGTGCCAGCAGCCAAAGTGAACTTCCCGAAGCTTTCTTT.

The chain links TRBV15 to TRBJ2-1, with D perhaps TRBD2 (6 bases). V lost 5 bases to trimming and J lost 9 bases, with 20 bases between them. The CDR3 is made up of 15 amino acids. Germline V gene data show CDR1 as LNHNV and CDR2 as YYDKDF (reference sequence). CDR3 amino acids: CATSSFFSGSGEQFF. The CDR3 bases are TGTGCCACCAGCTCATTCTTTTCCGGGAGCGGTGAGCAGTTCTTC.

This clone was detected only once. The chain is built from TRBV28 and TRBJ2-7; TRBD2 aligns across 7 bases. Per the germline V gene, CDR1 is MDHEN and CDR2 is SYDVKM. CDR3 length equals 15 residues. V was pared by 4 bases and J by 2 bases, with 8 bases of the junction left unmatched. This chain's CDR3 is CASSWGGRKTYEQYF. In nucleotides, the CDR3 is TGTGCCAGCAGTTGGGGAGGGCGTAAAACCTACGAGCAGTACTTC.

This clone was observed once. J is TRBJ2-7 and V is TRBV7-9, with TRBD2 matching over 7 bases. This CDR3 is built from 14 residues. V lost 2 bases, J lost 2 bases, and 3 bases stayed unmatched. Per germline, CDR1 SEHNR and CDR2 FQNEAQ (reference sequence). CDR3 protein: CASSLIGGTYEQYF. As DNA, the CDR3 is TGTGCCAGCAGCTTAATCGGGGGGACCTACGAGCAGTACTTC. The full variable domain, its missing parts supplied by reference TRBV7-9 and TRBJ2-7, is DTGVSQNPRHKITKRGQNVTFRCDPISEHNRLYWYRQTLGQGPEFLTYFQNEAQLEKSRLLSDRFSAERPKGSFSTLEIQRTEQGDSAMYLCASSLIGGTYEQYFGPGTRLTVT.